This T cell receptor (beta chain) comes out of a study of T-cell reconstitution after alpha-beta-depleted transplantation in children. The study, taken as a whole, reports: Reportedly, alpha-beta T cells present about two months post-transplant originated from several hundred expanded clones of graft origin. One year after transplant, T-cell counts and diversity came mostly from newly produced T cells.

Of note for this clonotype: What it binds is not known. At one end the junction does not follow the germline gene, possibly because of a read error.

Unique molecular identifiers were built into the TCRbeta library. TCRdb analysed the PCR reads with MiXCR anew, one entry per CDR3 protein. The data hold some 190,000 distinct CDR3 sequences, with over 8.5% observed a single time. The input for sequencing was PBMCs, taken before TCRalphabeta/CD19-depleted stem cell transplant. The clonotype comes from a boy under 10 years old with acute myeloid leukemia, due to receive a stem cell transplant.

CDR3 in amino acids: CATSLGARRNQYF. The CDR3 DNA reads TGCGCCACCAGCTTGGGGGCCAGGAGAAACCAGTACTTC. This sequence joins TRBV5-1 and TRBJ2-5, with D possibly TRBD1 on 6 matching bases. From germline, CDR1 is SGHRS and CDR2 YFSETQ. The CDR3 is made up of 13 amino acids.